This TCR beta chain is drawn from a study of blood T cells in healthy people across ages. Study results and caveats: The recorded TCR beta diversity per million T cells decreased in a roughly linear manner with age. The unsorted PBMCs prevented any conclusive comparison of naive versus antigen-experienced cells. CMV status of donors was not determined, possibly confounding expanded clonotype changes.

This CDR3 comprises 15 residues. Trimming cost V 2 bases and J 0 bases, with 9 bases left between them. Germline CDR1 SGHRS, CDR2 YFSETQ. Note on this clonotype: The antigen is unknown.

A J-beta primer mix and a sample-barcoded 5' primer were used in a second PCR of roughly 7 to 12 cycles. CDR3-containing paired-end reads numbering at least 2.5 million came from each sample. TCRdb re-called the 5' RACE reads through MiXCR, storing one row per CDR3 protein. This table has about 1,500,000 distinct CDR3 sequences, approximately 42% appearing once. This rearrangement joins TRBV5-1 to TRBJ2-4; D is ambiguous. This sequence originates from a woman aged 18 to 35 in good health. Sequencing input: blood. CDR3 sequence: CASSLSLSAKNIQYF. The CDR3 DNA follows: TGCGCCAGCAGCTTATCCCTCTCAGCCAAAAACATTCAGTACTTC.